These T cell receptor beta chains were read from a single sample in a study of shared clonotypes between healthy human individuals. Assay: immunoSEQ multiplex PCR; the TCRdb copy retains only in-frame clones and omits some. Of millions of clones listed, 85% to 95% are singletons. The sequencing sample was made of naive CD4+ T cells sorted from blood. The source of these receptors is a man younger than 35 in good health. Both conserved end residues are part of each CDR3. The D gene is left open where the match is weak. The size field is filled for only some rows; it gives once, few, many or a size class.

>NA|TRBV5-4|TRBJ2-3|NA
TGTGCCAGCAGCTCCATCACAGATACGCAGTATTTT
CASSSITDTQYF
>NA|TRBV28|TRBJ2-2|NA
TGTGCCAGCAAACCCTCGTCCTCGGAGCTGTTTTTT
CASKPSSSELFF
>TRBD1|TRBV6-5|TRBJ2-7|NA
TGTGCCAGCAGACCCAACAGGGGGTTTTCCTACGAGCAGTACTTC
CASRPNRGFSYEQYF
>NA|TRBV5-1|TRBJ1-6|NA
TGCGCCAGCAGCTGGGGAACTAATTCACCCCTCCACTTT
CASSWGTNSPLHF
>NA|TRBV5-8|TRBJ2-6|NA
TGTGCCAGCAGCTTGTGGATGACGTCGGGAGGGGCCAACGTCCTGACTTTC
CASSLWMTSGGANVLTF
>TRBD1|TRBV19|TRBJ2-7|NA
TGTGCCAGTAGTACCCTACCGGGACAGAGGACCTTCGAGCAGTACTTC
CASSTLPGQRTFEQYF
>TRBD2|TRBV5-4|TRBJ2-3|NA
TGTGCCAGCAGCAACAATCTTCTAGCGGGAGTAACGGATACGCAGTATTTT
CASSNNLLAGVTDTQYF
>TRBD2|TRBV5-1|TRBJ2-1|NA
TGCGCCAGCAGCCCCCTTTGGGTAGCGGGAGAGGATGAGCAGTTCTTC
CASSPLWVAGEDEQFF
>NA|TRBV12-2|TRBJ1-2|NA
TGTGCAAGTCGCCTTAATGTACGGGGGAACTATGGCTACACCTTC
CASRLNVRGNYGYTF
>NA|TRBV2|TRBJ1-4|once
TGTGCCAGCAGTGCGGGGTTAGCCAGGGATCTCCACAAACTGTTTTTT
CASSAGLARDLHKLFF
>TRBD2|TRBV10-3|TRBJ2-7|NA
TGTGCCACCAGGACTAGCGGGCCCTCCTACGAGCAGTACTTC
CATRTSGPSYEQYF
>TRBD1|TRBV11-1|TRBJ2-7|many
TGTGCCAGCAGCCTCGGGACAGTAGGCGAGCAGTACTTC
CASSLGTVGEQYF
>TRBD2|TRBV5-1|TRBJ2-7|NA
TGCGCCAGCAGCTCCCAACTTCTAGCGGGGGGGCCCGACGAGCAGTACTTC
CASSSQLLAGGPDEQYF
>NA|TRBV28|TRBJ1-2|NA
TGTGCCAGCAGTTTTGGGGGCGGCTACACCTTC
CASSFGGGYTF
>TRBD2|TRBV5-8|TRBJ2-2|NA
TGTGCCAGCAGCTTGCTCTTAGCGGGAGCCGGCGGGGAGCTGTTTTTT
CASSLLLAGAGGELFF